The 9 T cell receptor beta chains listed next were all sequenced from one sample in a study of human T cells and chemical hapten exposure. TCRdb fed the RACE reads into MiXCR, producing one record per CDR3 protein. The sample records 350,000 to 400,000 distinct CDR3 sequences, just under 6.5% being singletons. As for time point: patch test 2, 6 weeks after DPC sensitization. The treatment denotes: therapeutic diphenylcyclopropenone sensitization with weekly scalp DPC. Source: whole blood, taken in connection with sensitization to the hapten diphenylcyclopropenone (DPC). The origin of the receptors is a woman aged 18-30 years with alopecia areata. Some clones in this sample may be carry-over from other donors' samples.

The rearrangement joins TRBV6-1 to TRBJ2-1; 7 positions match TRBD2. V shed 2 bases and J 8 bases; nucleotides not matched to a gene: 6. The CDR3 length is 14 residues. Per the germline V gene, CDR1 is MNHNS and CDR2 is SASEGT. This CDR3 is CASSERLASYEQFF. The CDR3, as DNA: TGTGCCAGCAGTGAAAGACTAGCTAGTTATGAGCAGTTCTTC.

The CDR3 protein is CASSAGLAADNEQFF. The CDR3, as DNA: TGTGCCAGCAGCGCGGGACTAGCGGCGGACAATGAGCAGTTCTTC. The chain uses TRBV3-1 and TRBJ2-1, with TRBD2 matching 11 bases. The germline CDR1 and CDR2 sequences are LGHDT and YNNKEL (reference sequence). The CDR3 covers 15 residues. V trimming: 5 bases; J trimming: 5 bases; junction bases outside the gene matches: 5.

This clonotype was observed a handful of times. The J gene is TRBJ2-1, the V gene TRBV6-6, with 7 bases that match TRBD1. Germline V lookup: CDR1 MNHNY, CDR2 SVGAGI (reference sequence). The V segment lost 5 bases and the J segment 10 bases; nucleotides outside the gene matches: 5. This CDR3 is 12 amino acids long. The CDR3 sequence: CASSQGTVEQFF. The CDR3 bases are TGTGCCAGCAGTCAGGGGACAGTCGAGCAGTTCTTC.

This clonotype has more than one count but fewer than ten. The CDR3 protein is CASSVTGGVTQPQHF. The CDR3 DNA reads as TGTGCCAGCAGTGTGACAGGGGGAGTCACTCAGCCCCAGCATTTT. The chain carries TRBV28 and TRBJ1-5; 9 nucleotides align to TRBD1. The germline V gene has CDR1 MDHEN and CDR2 SYDVKM. V lost 5 bases, J lost 6 bases, and 8 bases stayed unmatched. The CDR3 consists of 15 residues.

This chain joins TRBV2 and TRBJ1-5; possibly TRBD1 for D (6 bases). CDR1 is SNHLY, CDR2 FYNNEI, per germline. The length of the CDR3 is 15 residues. V shed 5 bases and J shed 4 bases, with 15 bases lying between them. CDR3 nucleotide sequence: TGTGCCAGCAGTCAAACCCCAGGGGAGAATCAGCCCCAGCATTTT. It specifies CASSQTPGENQPQHF.

This clonotype was picked up a small number of times. The chain uses TRBV11-2 and TRBJ2-3; 10 bases line up with TRBD2. Trimming cost V 4 bases and J 3 bases; bases outside gene matches: 7. This CDR3 contains 16 residues. Germline values: CDR1 SGHAT, CDR2 FQNNGV. Here the CDR3 reads CASSYPPGLATDTQYF. The CDR3 DNA reads TGTGCCAGCAGCTACCCGCCGGGACTAGCGACAGATACGCAGTATTTT.

The V and J genes are TRBV21-1 and TRBJ2-6; the DNA was not compared with TRBD1, the D call given in the table. TRBV21-1 is a pseudogene. This CDR3 is 17 amino acids long. The CDR3 loop is CASSMNRGPAGANVLTF. CDR3 nucleotide sequence: TGTGCCAGCAGCATGAACAGGGGGCCGGCTGGGGCCAACGTCCTGACTTTC.

This rearrangement joins TRBV7-2 to TRBJ2-7, with 11 bases that match TRBD2. CDR1 is SGHTA and CDR2 is FQGNSA in the germline V gene. V shed 8 bases, J shed 2 bases, and the junction held 8 bases outside the gene matches. The CDR3 is 15 residues long. DNA for the CDR3: TGTGCCAGCTCCTCGGTAGCGGGGGGGCCCTACGAGCAGTACTTC. Translating gives CASSSVAGGPYEQYF.

This clonotype has a count of ten or more. The chain carries TRBV5-1 and TRBJ1-6, with D possibly TRBD1 on 6 matching bases. The CDR3 has 15 residues. V was cut by 1 base and J by 7 bases, with 12 bases left in between. In germline, CDR1 is SGHRS, CDR2 YFSETQ. The CDR3 coding sequence is TGCGCCAGCAGCTTGCGACAGGCCACAAATTCACCCCTCCACTTT. This codes for CASSLRQATNSPLHF.